This T cell receptor beta chain was obtained from a study of radiation and T cells in renal cell carcinoma. CDR3 length: 14 residues. Unmatched junction bases numbered 6, after V lost 1 base and J lost 9 bases. Germline assignment: CDR1 SGHNT and CDR2 YYREEE (reference sequence). Stated treatment: treatment-naive control, cytoreductive nephrectomy. This clone has a single count. Clones were read by immunoSEQ multiplex PCR, and TCRdb kept only the in-frame ones, dropping some. This sample has some 10,000 clones; roughly three fifths occur once, and the top ten carry 8.5% to 10%. This clonotype originated in a man in his forties with renal cell carcinoma. The rearrangement uses TRBV5-4 and TRBJ2-1, with 8 bases lining up with TRBD2. This specimen was tumor tissue, taken from a patient whose treatment was nephrectomy without radiotherapy. The CDR3 sequence: CASSLSGREGEQFF. CDR3 coding DNA: TGTGCCAGCAGCTTGTCCGGGAGGGAGGGTGAGCAGTTCTTC.